The clone carrying this T cell receptor (beta chain) was detected a few times. Antigen: not known. The source of the sample is a study of cytotoxic CD8 clonotypes in ibrutinib-treated CLL. Regarding the study as a whole: Clonality at baseline surpassed age-matched healthy donors and tracked circulating CD8+ T-cell counts.

The germline V gene has CDR1 SGDLS and CDR2 YYNGEE. The CDR3 spans 17 residues. V trimming: 0 bases; J trimming: 5 bases; junction bases outside the gene matches: 13. Measured with immunoSEQ multiplex PCR; TCRdb has only the in-frame clones, and not every one. Of approximately 100,000 clones detected, 45% to 65% appear once; the ten largest clones hold under 45%. The material sequenced was PBMCs, taken after 24 months of ibrutinib treatment. The gene calls are TRBV9 and TRBJ1-1; 7 bases are a match to TRBD1. This TCR derives from a human donor with chronic lymphocytic leukemia. CDR3 bases: TGTGCCAGCAGCGTAGGGATAGGATACCAGGGGGGGACTGAAGCTTTCTTT. It codes for CASSVGIGYQGGTEAFF.